This T cell receptor beta chain was recorded in a study of CD8+CD57+ T cells in acquired aplastic anemia (dated by TCRdb to 2016 to 2019). Study-level background: On average, sorted CD4+ and CD8+ cells yielded around 3.5 ug of extracted DNA, with a range of 0.2 to 27.4 ug. A CD8+CD57+ expansion meant a frequency higher than the mean frequency seen in healthy subjects. General study outcomes and caveats: No significant difference in CD8+ Simpson's diversity was found between patients and healthy controls (P=0.060). Twenty-nine CD8+ CDR3 sequences were found in both patients and controls but appeared to be highly expressed in patients and within the immunodominant clones of the patients.

Profiling of TCR beta VDJ combinations and CDR3 sequences used genomic DNA as the template. An Illumina HiSeq 2000 was the platform used for TCR repertoire sequencing. In the authors' own workflow: TRBV/TRBJ rearrangement plots, CDR3 size and DJ length profiles, and Simpson's diversity index were used to assess repertoires. The most abundant DNA sequence in the deep sequencing data was taken as the immunodominant clone. CDR3 amino acid sequences were screened for sharing across subjects and were compared with published repertoires and the VDJdb database. The public reads were reanalyzed by TCRdb: fastp trimming at Q25, MiXCR alignment, in-frame beta chains only. Rows with one shared CDR3 protein collapse into an entry with the most common genes and DNA. Clone size and V and J calls follow TCRdb, not the original study. The table for this sample lists 150,000 to 200,000 distinct CDR3 sequences; approximately 52% of them were counted only once. Jointly, the top ten make up under 2% of the sample.

The patients picked for sequencing were ones in whom flow cytometry had shown an expansion of CD8+CD57+ cells. All patients had severe acquired aplastic anemia diagnosed by International Study of Aplastic Anemia and Agranulocytosis and Camitta criteria. Patients had received no therapy at the time of blood sampling. In the study, sorted CD4+ and CD8+ blood T cells from patients with severe aplastic anemia and from healthy subjects underwent deep sequencing of TCR repertoires. Patients were enrolled under clinicaltrials.gov protocols 00001620, 01623167, 00001397, 00071045, 00081523 and 00961064 in the USA. Ficoll-Paque density gradient centrifugation was used to isolate peripheral blood mononuclear cells. Before DNA extraction, CD4+ and CD8+ T cells were sorted with FACS or magnetic beads. Comments on this clonotype: Its antigen has not been determined. No qualities accompany the bases; no much larger clone lies one base away.

Trimmed from V: 4 bases; trimmed from J: 6 bases; junction bases lacking a gene match: 6. The germline V gene provides CDR1 ENHRY and CDR2 SYGVKD. Its CDR3 holds 16 amino acids, cysteine through phenylalanine. Just CDR3 DNA is preserved here, 48 bases in frame from base 1. Recombination connected TRBV10-3 to TRBJ2-3, with TRBD2 matching 14 junction bases. The TCR comes from a human donor with aplastic anemia. The source material was sorted CD4+, CD8+, or CD8+CD57+ T cells (not recorded which) from PBMCs. The DNA sequence is given as TGTGCCATCAGTGCCGGACTAGCGGGAGGTCGGGATACGCAGTATTTT. Translated, this is CAISAGLAGGRDTQYF.